Following are 14 T cell receptor beta chains from one sample sequenced in a study of T cells after yellow fever vaccination. TCRdb re-called the 5' RACE reads with MiXCR, one entry per CDR3 protein. The table has a few hundred thousand distinct CDR3 sequences, 15% to 20% seen once. This specimen consisted of PBMCs, obtained 15 days after the yellow fever booster vaccination. The source is a man aged 25-40 years who received the YFV17D yellow fever vaccine.

This clonotype was counted only a few times. The V gene is TRBV12-3 or TRBV12-4, the J gene TRBJ2-3, with TRBD2 as a possible D gene (5 bases). Between the trimmed V and J ends, which lost 0 bases and 1 base, there was a span of 8 bases. The CDR3 is 15 amino acids. The CDR3: CASSLAVEGTDTQYF. The DNA for the CDR3 is TGTGCCAGCAGTTTAGCTGTGGAGGGCACAGATACGCAGTATTTT.

This chain links TRBV20-1 with TRBJ1-1, with 8 bases lining up with TRBD1. The CDR3 extends over 14 amino acids. Germline V gene data show CDR1 as DFQATT and CDR2 as SNEGSKA (reference sequence). With 4 bases clipped from V and 1 base from J, the junction kept 5 bases outside the gene matches. In DNA form, the CDR3 reads TGCAGTGCTACAGGGGGCGCCGGGAACACTGAAGCTTTCTTT. It specifies CSATGGAGNTEAFF.

This clonotype showed up just a few times. The CDR3 DNA sequence: TGTGCCAGCAGCCAAGCAGGGATCCGGCAGTACTTC. Translating it yields CASSQAGIRQYF. The V gene is TRBV4-2, the J gene TRBJ2-7, with D perhaps TRBD1 (5 bases). The CDR3 contains 12 residues. The germline V gene encodes CDR1 LGHNA and CDR2 YNFKEQ. V was cut by 1 base and J by 9 bases, with 10 bases left in between.

This clonotype was observed a few times. V usage is TRBV9 and J usage is TRBJ2-3; the match to TRBD2 covers 10 bases. The CDR3 contains 15 residues. Trimming at V came to 7 bases and at J to 1 base, leaving 6 bases not matched to a gene. Germline V gives CDR1 SGDLS, CDR2 YYNGEE. The CDR3 region has the DNA TGTGCCAGCCGTTCCGGGACTAGCGGCACAGATACGCAGTATTTT. It yields the protein CASRSGTSGTDTQYF.

This clonotype was observed many times. The chain couples TRBV5-5 to TRBJ1-5, with D perhaps matching TRBD1 (6 bases). The CDR3 is made up of 15 amino acids. Looked up from germline, CDR1 is SGHKS and CDR2 is YYEKEE (reference sequence). Trimming stripped 0 bases from V and 4 bases from J, with 11 bases between. CDR3 DNA sequence: TGTGCCAGCAGCTTGGGGACAGCCATGAATCAGCCCCAGCATTTT. Translated: CASSLGTAMNQPQHF.

This clonotype showed up just a few times. The chain carries TRBV29-1 and TRBJ1-2, with D tentatively TRBD1 (5 bases). This CDR3 region has 12 residues. Germline loops: CDR1 SQVTM, CDR2 ANQGSEA. V was shortened by 2 bases and J by 7 bases, with 11 bases between the two germline ends. The CDR3: CSVEPGGSGYTF. The CDR3 coding sequence is TGCAGCGTTGAACCCGGGGGAAGTGGCTACACCTTC.

The rearrangement uses TRBV4-1 and TRBJ1-3; possibly TRBD1 for D (6 bases). The CDR3 has 16 amino acids. Germline CDR1 MGHRA, CDR2 YSYEKL. V lost 5 bases and J 0 bases, leaving 14 bases between the germline ends. The chain's CDR3 is CASSGQLSTSGNTIYF. DNA for the CDR3: TGCGCCAGCAGCGGACAGCTGTCGACCTCTGGAAACACCATATATTTT.

The table lists this clonotype with many counts. The CDR3 region is CASSQMNTGELFF. The CDR3 nucleotides are TGTGCCAGCAGCCAAATGAACACCGGGGAGCTGTTTTTT. V gene TRBV3-1 combines with J gene TRBJ2-2; D is unclear. The CDR3 is made up of 13 amino acids. Germline assignment: CDR1 LGHDT and CDR2 YNNKEL (reference sequence). Trimming cost V 2 bases and J 1 base, with 2 bases left between them.

The rearrangement joins TRBV20-1 to TRBJ2-7; 7 bases align to TRBD2. CDR1 and CDR2 (germline): DFQATT, SNEGSKA (reference sequence). This CDR3 comprises 14 residues. With 5 bases clipped from V and 9 bases from J, the junction kept 16 bases outside the gene matches. The CDR3, as DNA: TGCAGTGCTGACCTGGGAGGGAGCCTAAGTGTGCAGTACTTC. Translated: CSADLGGSLSVQYF.

This CDR3 is CAWSQKLNAQYF. The DNA of the CDR3 is TGTGCCTGGAGCCAAAAACTTAATGCGCAGTATTTT. V gene TRBV30 combines with J gene TRBJ2-3; D gene ambiguous. The CDR3 consists of 12 residues. V was shortened by 3 bases and J by 10 bases, with 14 bases between the two germline ends. Germline CDR1 and CDR2: GTSNPN and SVGIG (reference sequence). Full variable domain (missing parts from reference TRBV30 and TRBJ2-3): SQTIHQWPATLVQPVGSPLSLECTVEGTSNPNLYWYRQAAGRGLQLLFYSVGIGQISSEVPQNLSASRPQDRQFILSSKKLLLSDSGFYLCAWSQKLNAQYFGPGTRLTVL.

This clonotype was detected a few times. This sequence joins TRBV20-1 and TRBJ2-3, with D perhaps TRBD2 (5 bases). Germline-derived CDR1 and CDR2 are DFQATT and SNEGSKA (reference sequence). The V gene lost 7 bases and the J gene lost 8 bases, with 16 bases spanning the gap. This CDR3 spans 12 amino acids. The CDR3 coding sequence is TGCAGTGTTATGGAGGAGCCTCCTACGCAGTATTTT. It yields the protein CSVMEEPPTQYF.

This clonotype was seen only a few times. The chain is built from TRBV5-5 and TRBJ2-7; 7 bases are shared with TRBD2. Losses at the gene ends were 3 bases for V and 3 bases for J; bases not matched to a gene: 9. The length of the CDR3 is 15 residues. Germline V gene data show CDR1 as SGHKS and CDR2 as YYEKEE (reference sequence). The CDR3 region is CASSWEGLGDYEQYF. The CDR3 nucleotides are TGTGCCAGCAGCTGGGAGGGATTGGGAGACTACGAGCAGTACTTC. Complete variable domain (other parts from reference TRBV5-5 and TRBJ2-7): DAGVTQSPTHLIKTRGQQVTLRCSPISGHKSVSWYQQVLGQGPQFIFQYYEKEERGRGNFPDRFSARQFPNYSSELNVNALLLGDSALYLCASSWEGLGDYEQYFGPGTRLTVT.

The chain recombines TRBV20-1 with TRBJ2-1, with D possibly TRBD2 on 5 matching bases. V lost 6 bases, J lost 6 bases, and 12 bases lay in between. The germline CDR1 and CDR2 sequences are DFQATT and SNEGSKA (reference sequence). There are 12 residues in the CDR3. Here the CDR3 DNA reads TGCAGTGCCTCCCGGGGAGCCAATGAGCAGTTCTTC. This translates into CSASRGANEQFF.

There are a few counts of this clonotype. This chain connects TRBV7-9 to TRBJ2-3, with a weak D call TRBD1 (6 bases). Trimming removed 5 bases at V and 4 bases at J, with 13 bases between. This CDR3 has 14 residues. The germline CDR1 and CDR2 sequences are SEHNR and FQNEAQ (reference sequence). As DNA, the CDR3 is TGTGCCAGCAGCGCTCAGGGGACCCCAGATACGCAGTATTTT. Translated: CASSAQGTPDTQYF.